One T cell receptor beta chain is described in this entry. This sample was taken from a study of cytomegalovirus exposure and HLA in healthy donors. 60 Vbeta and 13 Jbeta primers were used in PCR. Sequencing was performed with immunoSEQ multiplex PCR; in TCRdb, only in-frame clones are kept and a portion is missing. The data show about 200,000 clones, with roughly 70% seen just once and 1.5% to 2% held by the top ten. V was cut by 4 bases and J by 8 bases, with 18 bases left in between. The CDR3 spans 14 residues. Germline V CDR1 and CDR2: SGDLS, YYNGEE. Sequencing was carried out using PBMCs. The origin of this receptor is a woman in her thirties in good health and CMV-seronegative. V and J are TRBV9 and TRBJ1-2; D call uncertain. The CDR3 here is CASSLPGSKVGYTF. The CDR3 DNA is TGTGCCAGCAGCCTCCCCGGGTCAAAGGTGGGCTACACCTTC.